These T cell receptor beta chains were read from a single sample in a study of shared clonotypes between healthy human individuals. Sequencing was performed with immunoSEQ multiplex PCR; in TCRdb, only in-frame clones are kept and a portion is missing. The data hold 2 million to 3 million clones, with approximately 93% observed a single time. The sample was naive CD4+ T cells from PBMCs. The receptors were gathered from a man younger than 35 in good health. Some clones in this sample may be carry-over from other donors' samples. Both conserved end residues are part of each CDR3. D genes are given only for firm matches. The listing skips clone size in some rows; elsewhere it reads once, few, many or a size class.

d_gene	abundance	v_gene	j_gene	CDR3aa	CDR3nt
NA	NA	TRBV5-1	TRBJ2-5	CASSSGRRQETQYF	TGCGCCAGCAGCTCGGGACGCCGCCAAGAGACCCAGTACTTC
NA	NA	TRBV6-6	TRBJ2-2	CASSPGPNTGELFF	TGTGCCAGCAGTCCGGGCCCTAACACCGGGGAGCTGTTTTTT
TRBD1	NA	TRBV2	TRBJ1-3	CASREQGDTIYF	TGTGCCAGCAGAGAACAGGGGGACACCATATATTTT
TRBD2	NA	TRBV5-1	TRBJ2-1	CASSLGLAGGSYNEQFF	TGCGCCAGCAGCTTGGGACTAGCGGGAGGCTCCTACAATGAGCAGTTCTTC
NA	NA	TRBV27	TRBJ1-2	CASSLSATRGVRGYTF	TGTGCCAGCAGTTTATCTGCCACGAGGGGGGTGCGAGGCTACACCTTC
TRBD1	NA	TRBV7-9	TRBJ1-3	CASSVGTGAGNTIYF	TGTGCCAGCAGCGTAGGGACAGGGGCTGGAAACACCATATATTTT
NA	NA	TRBV6-6	TRBJ2-7	CASSRGVFEQYF	TGTGCCAGCAGTCGCGGGGTATTCGAGCAGTACTTC
NA	once	TRBV5-4	TRBJ2-1	CASSLDGRTIGEQFF	TGTGCCAGCAGCTTGGATGGGCGGACTATCGGTGAGCAGTTCTTC
NA	NA	TRBV25-1	TRBJ2-7	CASSDKDGYEQYF	TGTGCCAGCAGTGACAAGGACGGCTACGAGCAGTACTTC
NA	NA	TRBV18	TRBJ2-2	CASSPGTGAPNTGELFF	TGTGCCAGCTCCCCGGGTACCGGGGCCCCGAACACCGGGGAGCTGTTTTTT
NA	NA	TRBV18	TRBJ2-4	CASSPQWDLDIQYF	TGTGCCAGCTCACCACAGTGGGACTTGGACATTCAGTACTTC
TRBD1	NA	TRBV5-6	TRBJ2-1	CASSLWDRNNEQFF	TGTGCCAGCAGCTTGTGGGACAGAAACAATGAGCAGTTCTTC
TRBD2	NA	TRBV2	TRBJ2-2	CASRGLAGGTGELFF	TGTGCCAGCAGGGGACTAGCGGGAGGAACCGGGGAGCTGTTTTTT
NA	few	TRBV6-1	TRBJ1-1	CASSPGATEAFF	TGTGCCAGCAGTCCGGGGGCCACTGAAGCTTTCTTT
TRBD1	NA	TRBV15	TRBJ2-3	CATSRGGQGASDTQYF	TGTGCCACCAGCAGGGGAGGACAGGGGGCGTCAGATACGCAGTATTTT
NA	once	TRBV27	TRBJ2-3	CASGRRGGTDTQYF	TGTGCCAGCGGTAGGAGGGGCGGCACAGATACGCAGTATTTT
TRBD2	NA	TRBV5-4	TRBJ2-7	CASSPRTSGIGEQYF	TGTGCCAGCAGCCCACGGACTAGCGGGATTGGCGAGCAGTACTTC
NA	once	TRBV6-5	TRBJ1-3	CASSLGNTIYF	TGTGCCAGCAGTTTAGGAAACACCATATATTTT
NA	NA	TRBV27	TRBJ1-2	CASSSQGQGYGYTF	TGTGCCAGCAGTTCTCAGGGCCAGGGGTATGGCTACACCTTC
NA	NA	TRBV27	TRBJ1-2	CASSPLSRGTGYTF	TGTGCCAGCAGTCCCCTTAGCCGGGGCACTGGCTACACCTTC
NA	NA	TRBV7-2	TRBJ2-7	CASSLRGRRTYEQYF	TGTGCCAGCAGCTTAAGGGGGAGGAGAACCTACGAGCAGTACTTC
NA	NA	TRBV27	TRBJ2-4	CASVDKNIQYF	TGTGCCAGCGTTGACAAAAACATTCAGTACTTC
TRBD1	few	TRBV20-1	TRBJ1-2	CSTRTGYGYTF	TGCAGTACCCGGACAGGCTATGGCTACACCTTC
NA	NA	TRBV28	TRBJ1-1	CASSRGPTNAEAFF	TGTGCCAGCAGCCGGGGACCGACGAACGCTGAAGCTTTCTTT
NA	NA	TRBV29-1	TRBJ1-4	CSVGDTTNEKLFF	TGCAGCGTTGGTGACACCACTAATGAAAAACTGTTTTTT
TRBD2	NA	TRBV6-1	TRBJ2-1	CASSDLAGETAEQFF	TGTGCCAGCAGTGATTTAGCGGGAGAGACGGCTGAGCAGTTCTTC
TRBD2	NA	TRBV5-4	TRBJ2-1	CASSSKVLAANEQFF	TGTGCCAGCAGTTCCAAAGTACTAGCGGCCAATGAGCAGTTCTTC
TRBD1	NA	TRBV30	TRBJ2-7	CAWSPRYRGNPYEQYF	TGTGCCTGGAGCCCCCGATACAGGGGAAATCCCTACGAGCAGTACTTC